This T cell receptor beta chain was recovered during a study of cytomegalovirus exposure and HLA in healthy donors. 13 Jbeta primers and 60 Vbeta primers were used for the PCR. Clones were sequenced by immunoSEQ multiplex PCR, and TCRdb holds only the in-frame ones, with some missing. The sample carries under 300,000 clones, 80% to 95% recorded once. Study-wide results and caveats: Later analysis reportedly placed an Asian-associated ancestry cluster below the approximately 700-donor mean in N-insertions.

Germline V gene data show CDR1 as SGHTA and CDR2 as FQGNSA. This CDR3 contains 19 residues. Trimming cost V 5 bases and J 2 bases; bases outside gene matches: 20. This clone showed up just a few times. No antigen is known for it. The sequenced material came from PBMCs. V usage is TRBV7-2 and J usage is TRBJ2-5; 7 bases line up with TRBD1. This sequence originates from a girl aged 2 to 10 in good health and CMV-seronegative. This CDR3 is CASSLLKSMDRTVQETQYF. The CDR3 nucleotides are TGTGCCAGCAGCCTACTCAAGTCTATGGACAGGACAGTACAAGAGACCCAGTACTTC.